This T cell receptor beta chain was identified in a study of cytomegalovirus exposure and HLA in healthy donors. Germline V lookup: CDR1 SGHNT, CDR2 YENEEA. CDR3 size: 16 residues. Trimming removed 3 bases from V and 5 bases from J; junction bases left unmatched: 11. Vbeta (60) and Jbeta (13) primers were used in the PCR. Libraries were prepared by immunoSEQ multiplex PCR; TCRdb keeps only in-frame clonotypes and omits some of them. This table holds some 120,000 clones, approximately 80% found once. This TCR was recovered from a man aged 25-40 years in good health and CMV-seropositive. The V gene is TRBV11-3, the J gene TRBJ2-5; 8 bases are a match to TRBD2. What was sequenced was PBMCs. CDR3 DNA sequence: TGTGCCAGCAGCTTGGGACCAGCGGGGGCCTCGGAGACCCAGTACTTC. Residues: CASSLGPAGASETQYF.